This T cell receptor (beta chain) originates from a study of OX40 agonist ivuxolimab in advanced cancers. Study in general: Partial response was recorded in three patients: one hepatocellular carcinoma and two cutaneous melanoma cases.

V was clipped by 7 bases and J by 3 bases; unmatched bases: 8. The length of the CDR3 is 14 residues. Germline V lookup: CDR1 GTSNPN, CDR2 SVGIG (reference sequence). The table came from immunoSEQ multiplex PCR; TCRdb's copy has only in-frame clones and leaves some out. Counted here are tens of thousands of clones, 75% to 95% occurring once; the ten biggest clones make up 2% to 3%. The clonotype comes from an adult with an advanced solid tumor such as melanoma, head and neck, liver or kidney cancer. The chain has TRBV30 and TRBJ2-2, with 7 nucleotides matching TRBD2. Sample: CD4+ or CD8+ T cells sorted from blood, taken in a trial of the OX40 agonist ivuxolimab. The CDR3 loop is CAFSAGLDTGELFF. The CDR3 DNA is TGTGCCTTCTCAGCGGGGTTAGACACCGGGGAGCTGTTTTTT.